At least ten counts were recorded for the clone carrying this T cell receptor (beta chain). Its antigen remains unknown. Germline and junction disagree at one end, which may indicate a read error. Amplification of TCR beta CDR3 regions was performed using RNA transcripts as template. A first-round RT-PCR of the TCR CDR3 used the HTBI primer set. A single record per CDR3 protein comes from TCRdb applying MiXCR to the multiplex PCR reads. This table holds roughly 420,000 distinct CDR3 sequences, 15% to 19% found once. The CDR3 contains 14 residues. This sample was included in a study of T cells in Graves' hyperthyroidism and ophthalmopathy. Study background: The blood sample was taken at first diagnosis, before treatment began.

Overall study results and limits: Among thyroid clonotypes expanded above 0.001, most also appeared in blood.

Investigators excluded patients with uncontrolled infection, other autoimmune disease, pregnancy or lactation. The diagnostic basis comprised clinical symptoms, serum thyroxine and TRAb, thyroid ultrasound and orbital computed tomography. The chain joins TRBV12-3 or TRBV12-4 to TRBJ1-1; D is perhaps TRBD1 (6 bases). The sequencing sample was made of blood. This sequence originates from a young woman with Graves' hyperthyroidism. The CDR3 nucleotides are TGTGCCAGCAGTCGATCAGGGGAGGGCACTGGAGCTTTCTTT. Protein sequence: CASSRSGEGTGAFF.